A selection of T cell receptor beta chains follows, all from one sample in a study of PD-L1 blockade in urothelial cancer. Sequencing used immunoSEQ multiplex PCR; TCRdb keeps in-frame clones, though not all of them. The repertoire consists of some 45,000 clones, with 80% occurring once and the leading ten covering 16%. The starting material was PBMCs, obtained around atezolizumab (anti-PD-L1) treatment. The receptor source for this set is a man aged 60 to 69 with urothelial cancer. The CDR3 runs from the conserved cysteine through the conserved F or W. Each record gives: V gene, clone size, D gene, J gene, CDR3 protein, CDR3 DNA. The D gene is left open where the match is weak. Clone sizes are given selectively: once, few, many, or a class where the clone is expanded.

TRBV28	-	-	TRBJ1-2	CASLRGTNYGYTF	TGTGCCAGCCTTAGGGGGACTAACTATGGCTACACCTTC
TRBV7-6	-	TRBD2	TRBJ2-5	CASSSEASGSIETQYF	TGTGCCAGCAGCTCGGAGGCTAGCGGGAGTATAGAGACCCAGTACTTC
TRBV30	-	-	TRBJ2-5	CAWSERGTQYF	TGTGCCTGGAGTGAGCGTGGGACCCAGTACTTC
TRBV14	-	-	TRBJ1-2	CASSQDAWPGNGYTF	TGTGCCAGCAGCCAAGATGCATGGCCCGGGAATGGCTACACCTTC
TRBV28	-	-	TRBJ1-2	CASSLGFYGYTF	TGTGCCAGCAGCCTCGGTTTTTATGGCTACACCTTC
TRBV7-9	once	TRBD2	TRBJ2-3	CASSSTRTSSTDTQYF	TGTGCCAGCAGCTCTACACGGACTAGCAGCACAGATACGCAGTATTTT
TRBV10-3	-	TRBD1	TRBJ2-2	CAISESRQRDSTIGELFF	TGTGCCATCAGTGAGTCGCGTCAGAGGGACAGTACGATTGGGGAGCTGTTTTTT
TRBV10-3	-	-	TRBJ1-1	CAISGTANTEAFF	TGTGCCATCAGTGGGACAGCGAACACTGAAGCTTTCTTT
TRBV6-6	-	-	TRBJ1-5	CASGDSRTVNQPQHF	TGTGCCAGTGGAGATTCAAGGACAGTCAATCAGCCCCAGCATTTT
TRBV5-6	-	-	TRBJ1-4	CASSSGQTSYEKLFF	TGTGCCAGCAGCTCAGGACAGACCTCCTATGAAAAACTGTTTTTT
TRBV5-3	-	TRBD1	TRBJ1-3	CARSLALRYGQGAQNTIYF	TGTGCCAGAAGCTTGGCACTTCGGTACGGACAGGGGGCTCAAAACACCATATATTTT
TRBV5-4	-	-	TRBJ1-1	CASSPELTGGTEAFF	TGTGCCAGCAGCCCGGAGCTCACGGGAGGCACTGAAGCTTTCTTT
TRBV11-3	-	TRBD2	TRBJ2-1	CASSLSGRDEQFF	TGTGCCAGCAGCTTAAGCGGGAGGGATGAGCAGTTCTTC
TRBV5-1	-	TRBD2	TRBJ2-1	CASSLRPSGNDEQFF	TGCGCCAGCAGCTTGAGACCTAGCGGGAACGATGAGCAGTTCTTC
TRBV19	once	TRBD1	TRBJ2-3	CASRNRGLVTDTQYF	TGTGCCAGTAGGAACAGGGGGCTCGTGACAGATACGCAGTATTTT
TRBV10-3	-	TRBD2	TRBJ2-1	CAISPGQGRLAGVSSEQFF	TGTGCCATCAGTCCGGGACAGGGGAGACTAGCGGGAGTGTCGAGTGAGCAGTTCTTC
TRBV15	-	-	TRBJ1-1	CATSRASTGTPEAFF	TGTGCCACCAGCAGAGCGTCGACCGGGACTCCTGAAGCTTTCTTT
TRBV7-2	few	-	TRBJ2-1	CASSLEEGRGEQFF	TGTGCCAGCAGCTTAGAGGAGGGTCGGGGTGAGCAGTTCTTC
TRBV25-1	-	-	TRBJ2-7	CASSETAYEQYF	TGTGCCAGCAGTGAAACAGCCTACGAGCAGTACTTC
TRBV5-1	-	TRBD2	TRBJ2-2	CASSRTSGANTGELFF	TGCGCCAGCAGCAGGACTAGCGGTGCGAACACCGGGGAGCTGTTTTTT
TRBV4-1	-	-	TRBJ2-2	CASSRQGNGELFF	TGCGCCAGCAGCCGCCAGGGGAACGGGGAGCTGTTTTTT
TRBV4-3	-	-	TRBJ1-3	CASSPSITAGNTIYF	TGCGCCAGCAGCCCCTCTATTACTGCTGGAAACACCATATATTTT
TRBV19	-	-	TRBJ1-2	CASSIEGSYGYTF	TGTGCCAGTAGTATTGAGGGAAGTTATGGCTACACCTTC
TRBV5-6	-	TRBD1	TRBJ2-3	CASSPWTGGRDTQYF	TGTGCCAGCAGCCCGTGGACAGGGGGCAGGGATACGCAGTATTTT
TRBV5-4	-	TRBD1	TRBJ1-6	CASSGDRDNSPLHF	TGTGCCAGCAGCGGCGACAGGGATAATTCACCCCTCCACTTT
TRBV5-4	-	TRBD1	TRBJ2-7	CASSYRDRPYEQYF	TGTGCCAGCAGCTACCGGGACAGACCCTACGAGCAGTACTTC
TRBV28	-	TRBD2	TRBJ2-3	CASTVGGGPITDTQYF	TGTGCCAGCACCGTCGGCGGGGGGCCCATCACAGATACGCAGTATTTT
TRBV6-5	-	TRBD1	TRBJ1-1	CASSTTGVGEAFF	TGTGCCAGCAGTACCACAGGGGTCGGGGAAGCTTTCTTT
TRBV2	-	TRBD1	TRBJ1-5	CASRGQGDQPQHF	TGTGCCAGCAGAGGACAGGGCGATCAGCCCCAGCATTTT
TRBV7-9	-	TRBD1	TRBJ1-4	CASSTGTGVGEKLFF	TGTGCCAGCAGCACTGGGACAGGGGTAGGAGAAAAACTGTTTTTT
TRBV5-4	-	-	TRBJ2-2	CASSPPGTQLNTGELFF	TGTGCCAGCAGCCCCCCCGGGACACAATTAAACACCGGGGAGCTGTTTTTT
TRBV5-8	once	-	TRBJ1-3	CASSFGMLFSGNTIYF	TGTGCCAGCAGCTTCGGGATGCTATTCTCTGGAAACACCATATATTTT
TRBV4-1	-	-	TRBJ2-1	CASSQGQGTYNEQFF	TGCGCCAGCAGCCAAGGTCAGGGGACCTACAATGAGCAGTTCTTC
TRBV7-9	-	-	TRBJ2-1	CASSPAGGEQFF	TGTGCCAGCAGCCCCGCCGGCGGTGAGCAGTTCTTC
TRBV6-1	-	TRBD1	TRBJ1-5	CATGLDRVNNQPQHF	TGTGCCACCGGACTCGACAGGGTGAACAATCAGCCCCAGCATTTT
TRBV19	-	-	TRBJ2-2	CASSIRTGELFF	TGTGCCAGTAGTATCCGGACCGGGGAGCTGTTTTTT
TRBV7-2	-	TRBD2	TRBJ2-7	CASSLSQRGTAYEQYF	TGTGCCAGCAGCTTAAGTCAGCGGGGGACCGCCTACGAGCAGTACTTC
TRBV6-5	once	TRBD1	TRBJ2-7	CASSSDRDIYEQYF	TGTGCCAGCAGTTCGGACAGGGATATCTACGAGCAGTACTTC
TRBV5-1	-	-	TRBJ1-1	CASSYGGLEAFF	TGCGCCAGCAGCTATGGTGGGCTTGAAGCTTTCTTT
TRBV5-6	-	TRBD1	TRBJ2-2	CASSPRTGRTGLGGELFF	TGTGCCAGCAGCCCAAGGACAGGGCGAACGGGTCTTGGCGGGGAGCTGTTTTTT
TRBV5-6	once	-	TRBJ1-5	CASSLRQGGSQPQHF	TGTGCCAGCAGCTTGCGGCAGGGAGGTAGTCAGCCCCAGCATTTT
TRBV7-6	-	TRBD1	TRBJ1-6	CASSSDRGLSPLHF	TGTGCCAGCAGCTCGGACAGGGGGTTATCACCCCTCCACTTT
TRBV5-1	few	-	TRBJ2-7	CASSWASSYEQYF	TGCGCCAGCAGCTGGGCGAGCTCCTACGAGCAGTACTTC
TRBV4-2	few	TRBD1	TRBJ2-7	CASSQPGTGYEQYF	TGTGCCAGCAGCCAGCCAGGGACAGGCTACGAGCAGTACTTC
TRBV7-9	-	TRBD1	TRBJ2-1	CASSSNRGTGQGYNEQFF	TGTGCCAGCAGCTCTAACCGGGGGACGGGACAGGGTTACAATGAGCAGTTCTTC
TRBV28	-	-	TRBJ2-7	CASTSPGEQYF	TGTGCCAGCACCTCCCCGGGGGAGCAGTACTTC
TRBV6-1	-	TRBD1	TRBJ2-1	CASSEAQGAGLNEQFF	TGTGCCAGCAGTGAAGCGCAGGGGGCTGGACTCAATGAGCAGTTCTTC
TRBV28	-	-	TRBJ1-2	CASREIGYTF	TGTGCCTCCCGAGAGATCGGCTACACCTTC
TRBV14	few	TRBD1	TRBJ1-4	CASSPRQGSEKLFF	TGTGCCAGCAGCCCCCGACAGGGAAGCGAAAAACTGTTTTTT
TRBV5-5	few	-	TRBJ1-6	CASSLERQLFGPLHF	TGTGCCAGCAGCTTGGAGCGTCAGCTATTCGGCCCCCTCCACTTT
TRBV6-5	-	-	TRBJ2-1	CASTSYNEQFF	TGTGCCAGCACATCCTACAATGAGCAGTTCTTC
TRBV7-9	hyperexpanded	-	TRBJ2-2	CASSETSRQGGPGELFF	TGTGCCAGCAGCGAAACAAGCCGACAGGGAGGCCCCGGGGAGCTGTTTTTT